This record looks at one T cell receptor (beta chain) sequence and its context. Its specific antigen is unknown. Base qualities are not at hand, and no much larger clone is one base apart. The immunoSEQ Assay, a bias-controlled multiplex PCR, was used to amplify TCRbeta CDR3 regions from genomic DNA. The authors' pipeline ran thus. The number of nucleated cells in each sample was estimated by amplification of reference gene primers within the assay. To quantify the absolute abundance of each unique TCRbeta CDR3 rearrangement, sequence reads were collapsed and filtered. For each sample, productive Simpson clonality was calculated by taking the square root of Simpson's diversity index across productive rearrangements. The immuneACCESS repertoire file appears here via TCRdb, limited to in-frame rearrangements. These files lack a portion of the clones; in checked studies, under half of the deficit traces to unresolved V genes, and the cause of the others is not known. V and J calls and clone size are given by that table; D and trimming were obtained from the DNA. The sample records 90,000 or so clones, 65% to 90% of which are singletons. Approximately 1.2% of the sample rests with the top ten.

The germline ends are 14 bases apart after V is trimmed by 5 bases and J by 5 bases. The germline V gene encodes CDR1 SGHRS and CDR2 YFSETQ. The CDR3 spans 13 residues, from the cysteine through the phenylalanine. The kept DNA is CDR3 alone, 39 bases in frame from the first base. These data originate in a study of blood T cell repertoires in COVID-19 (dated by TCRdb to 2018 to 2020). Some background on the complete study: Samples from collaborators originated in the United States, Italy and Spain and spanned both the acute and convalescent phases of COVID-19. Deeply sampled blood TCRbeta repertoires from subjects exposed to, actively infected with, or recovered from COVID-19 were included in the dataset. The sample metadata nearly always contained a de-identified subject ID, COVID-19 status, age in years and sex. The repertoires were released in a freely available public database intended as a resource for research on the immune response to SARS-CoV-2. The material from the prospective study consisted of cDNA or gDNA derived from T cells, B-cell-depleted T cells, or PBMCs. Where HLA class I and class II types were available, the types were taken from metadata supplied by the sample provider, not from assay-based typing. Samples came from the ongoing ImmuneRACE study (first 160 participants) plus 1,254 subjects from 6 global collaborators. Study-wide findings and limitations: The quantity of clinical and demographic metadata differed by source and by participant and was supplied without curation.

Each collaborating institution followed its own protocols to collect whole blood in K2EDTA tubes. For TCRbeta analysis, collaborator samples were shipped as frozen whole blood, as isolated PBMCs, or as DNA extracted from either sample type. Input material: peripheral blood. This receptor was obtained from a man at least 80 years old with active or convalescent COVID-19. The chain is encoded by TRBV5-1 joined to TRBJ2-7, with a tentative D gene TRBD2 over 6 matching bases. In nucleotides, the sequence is TGCGCCAGCAGGGGGGGTTCCGGGAACGAGCAGTACTTC. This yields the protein CASRGGSGNEQYF.